This T cell receptor (beta chain) was sequenced during a study of OX40 agonist ivuxolimab in advanced cancers. Clones were sequenced by immunoSEQ multiplex PCR, and TCRdb holds only the in-frame ones, with some missing. The sample carries tens of thousands of clones, roughly 87% recorded once. Study findings and constraints: Individuals who were partial responders at 0.1-3.0 mg/kg had clonal expansion that ranked among the lowest. Part of the nonresponder group also had normalized T-cell clonal expansion that was low. At 0.1 to 3.0 mg/kg, CD4+ and CD8+ blood T cells expanded clonally by week 6.

The CDR3 is 15 amino acids. Looked up from germline, CDR1 is SQVTM and CDR2 is ANQGSEA. V dropped 3 bases and J dropped 4; count of bases not matched to a gene: 8. Worth noting for this clone: Its antigen is unidentified.

This specimen consisted of CD4+ or CD8+ T cells sorted from blood, obtained in a trial of the OX40 agonist ivuxolimab. This rearrangement joins TRBV29-1 to TRBJ2-1; 8 bases fit TRBD2. This receptor was identified in an adult with an advanced solid tumor such as melanoma, head and neck, liver or kidney cancer. For the CDR3, the DNA is TGCAGCGTTGAGTTGGCGGGGGGTAGTTACAATGAGCAGTTCTTC. Amino acids: CSVELAGGSYNEQFF.